The entry below describes one TCR beta chain. This specimen belongs to a study of blood T cell repertoires in COVID-19. As for the study in general: Donors in the United States, Italy and Spain gave samples during acute or convalescent COVID-19. From T cells, B-cell-depleted T cells, or PBMCs came the material, which was cDNA or gDNA.

Per the study methods: Scientists estimated how many nucleated cells there were by amplifying reference gene primers. Here immunoSEQ multiplex PCR was the method, and the copy in TCRdb shows in-frame clones only, minus some. V, J and clone size are those of that table, while D and trimming were read from the DNA. The sample shows 200,000 to 250,000 clones, roughly 87% of them seen only once. Germline CDR1 SGHNT, CDR2 YENEEA. CDR3 length: 16 amino acids. V was clipped by 0 bases and J by 2 bases, with 13 bases between them. Sequencing input: peripheral blood. This clonotype was obtained from a woman aged 18-29 years who had recovered from COVID-19. The rearrangement joins TRBV11-3 to TRBJ1-2; tentatively, D is TRBD1 (6 bases). In nucleotides, the CDR3 is TGTGCCAGCAGCTTAGATCCGACAGGCACAAACTATGGCTACACCTTC. Translated, it gives CASSLDPTGTNYGYTF.